This T cell receptor beta chain was recovered during a study of Ad26.COV2.S vaccination and SARS-CoV-2 variants. Study as a whole: Intramuscular Ad26.COV2.S doses were given once or twice, 56 days apart. Regarding the study as a whole: Vaccine recipients posted higher spike-specific TCR breadth than their placebo counterparts.

Produced via immunoSEQ multiplex PCR; TCRdb's table is partial and in-frame only. The sample comprises a few hundred thousand clones, 85% to 90% of which are singletons, and less than 4% rests with the top ten. Treatment: roughly 20 received Ad26.COV2.S at low or high dose, single or two shots; 5 received placebo; per-sample allocation not given. After the first vaccine or placebo injection, samples were drawn on day 63. Boston supplied an adult donor aged 18-55 years. CDR3 length: 15 amino acids. Trimming shortened V by 2 bases and J by 4 bases, and 14 bases separated the two germline ends. Germline V lookup: CDR1 KGHSH, CDR2 LQKENI. Comments on this clone: Its antigen is not known.

The TCR sequence derives from a person between 18 and 60 years old who received the Ad26.COV2.S COVID-19 vaccine or a placebo. The chain carries TRBV18 and TRBJ1-1; a possible D gene is TRBD1 (5 bases). The sequencing here drew on peripheral blood, taken in a trial of Ad26.COV2.S vaccine versus placebo. The CDR3 nucleotides read TGTGCCAGCTCACCAATATTGGGGGGGGGCACTGAAGCTTTCTTT. Its translation: CASSPILGGGTEAFF.